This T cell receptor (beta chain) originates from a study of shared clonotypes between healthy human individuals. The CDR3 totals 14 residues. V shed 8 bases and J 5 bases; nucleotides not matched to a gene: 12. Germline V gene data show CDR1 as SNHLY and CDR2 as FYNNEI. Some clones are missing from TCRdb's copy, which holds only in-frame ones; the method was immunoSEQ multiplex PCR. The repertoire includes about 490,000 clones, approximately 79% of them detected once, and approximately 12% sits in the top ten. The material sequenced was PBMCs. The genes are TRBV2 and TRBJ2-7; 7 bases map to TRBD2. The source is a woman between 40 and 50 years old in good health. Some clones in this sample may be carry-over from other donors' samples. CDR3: CASRWGGRGDEQYF. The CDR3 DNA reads TGTGCCAGCCGATGGGGCGGGAGAGGGGACGAGCAGTACTTC. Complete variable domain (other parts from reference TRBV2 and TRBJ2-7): EPEVTQTPSHQVTQMGQEVILRCVPISNHLYFYWYRQILGQKVEFLVSFYNNEISEKSEIFDDQFSVERPDGSNFTLKIRSTKLEDSAMYFCASRWGGRGDEQYFGPGTRLTVT.